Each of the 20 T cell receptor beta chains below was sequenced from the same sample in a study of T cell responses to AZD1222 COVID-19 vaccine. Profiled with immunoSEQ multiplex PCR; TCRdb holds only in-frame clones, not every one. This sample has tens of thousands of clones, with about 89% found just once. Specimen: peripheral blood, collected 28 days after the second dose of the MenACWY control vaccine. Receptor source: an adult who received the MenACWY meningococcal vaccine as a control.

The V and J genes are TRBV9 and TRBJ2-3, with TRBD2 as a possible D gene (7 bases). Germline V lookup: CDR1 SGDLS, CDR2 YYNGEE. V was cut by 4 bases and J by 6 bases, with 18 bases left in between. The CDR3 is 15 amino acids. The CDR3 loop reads CASSPRGGLGDTQYF. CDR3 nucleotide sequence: TGTGCCAGCAGCCCTAGGGGGGGGCTAGGGGATACGCAGTATTTT.

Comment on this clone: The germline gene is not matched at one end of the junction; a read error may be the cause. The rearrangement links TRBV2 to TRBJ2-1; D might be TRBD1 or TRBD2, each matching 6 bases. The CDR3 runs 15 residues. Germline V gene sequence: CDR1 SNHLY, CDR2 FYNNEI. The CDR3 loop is CASSPGTLPGGEQLF. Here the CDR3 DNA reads TGTGCCAGCAGTCCCGGGACTCTCCCCGGGGGCGAGCAGCTCTTC.

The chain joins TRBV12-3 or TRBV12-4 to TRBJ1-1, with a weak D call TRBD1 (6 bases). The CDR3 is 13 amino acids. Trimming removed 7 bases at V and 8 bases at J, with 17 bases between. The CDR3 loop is CASTLGGPSEAFF. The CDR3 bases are TGTGCCAGCACCCTAGGGGGGCCCTCCGAAGCTTTCTTT.

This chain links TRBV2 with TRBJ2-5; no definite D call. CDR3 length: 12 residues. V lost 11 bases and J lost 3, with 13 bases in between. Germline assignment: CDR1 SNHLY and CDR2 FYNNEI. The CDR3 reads CAALVGKETQYF. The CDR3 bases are TGTGCCGCGCTGGTGGGAAAAGAGACCCAGTACTTC. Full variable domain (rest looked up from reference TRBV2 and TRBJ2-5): EPEVTQTPSHQVTQMGQEVILRCVPISNHLYFYWYRQILGQKVEFLVSFYNNEISEKSEIFDDQFSVERPDGSNFTLKIRSTKLEDSAMYFCAALVGKETQYFGPGTRLLVL.

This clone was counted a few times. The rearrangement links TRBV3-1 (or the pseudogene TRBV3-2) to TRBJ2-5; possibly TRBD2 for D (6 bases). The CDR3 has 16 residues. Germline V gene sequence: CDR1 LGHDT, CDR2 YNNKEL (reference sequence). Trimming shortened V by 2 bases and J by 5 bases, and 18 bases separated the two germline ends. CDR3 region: CASSQRVGRGRETQYF. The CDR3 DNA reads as TGTGCCAGCAGCCAAAGAGTTGGGCGGGGAAGGGAGACCCAGTACTTC.

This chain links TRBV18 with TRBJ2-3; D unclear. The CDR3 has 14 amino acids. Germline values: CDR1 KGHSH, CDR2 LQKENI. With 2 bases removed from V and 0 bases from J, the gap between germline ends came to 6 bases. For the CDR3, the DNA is TGTGCCAGCTCACCAATAGGGAGCACAGATACGCAGTATTTT. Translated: CASSPIGSTDTQYF.

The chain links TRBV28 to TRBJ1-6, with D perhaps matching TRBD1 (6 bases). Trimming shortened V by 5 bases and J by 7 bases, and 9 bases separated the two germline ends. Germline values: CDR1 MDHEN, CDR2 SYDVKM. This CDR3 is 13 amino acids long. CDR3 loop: CASSRTGNSPLHF. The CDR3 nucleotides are TGTGCCAGCAGTCGAACAGGGAATTCACCCCTCCACTTT.

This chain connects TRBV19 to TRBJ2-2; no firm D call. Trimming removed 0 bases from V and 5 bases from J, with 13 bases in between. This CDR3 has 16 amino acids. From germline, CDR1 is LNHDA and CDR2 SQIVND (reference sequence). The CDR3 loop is CASSIDPNRETGELFF. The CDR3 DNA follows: TGTGCCAGTAGTATAGATCCTAACCGTGAAACCGGGGAGCTGTTTTTT.

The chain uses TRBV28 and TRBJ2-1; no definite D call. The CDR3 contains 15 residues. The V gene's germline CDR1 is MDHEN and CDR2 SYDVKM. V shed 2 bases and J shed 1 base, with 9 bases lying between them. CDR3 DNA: TGTGCCAGCAGTTTAAGTAGTGGGTCCTACAATGAGCAGTTCTTC. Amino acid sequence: CASSLSSGSYNEQFF.

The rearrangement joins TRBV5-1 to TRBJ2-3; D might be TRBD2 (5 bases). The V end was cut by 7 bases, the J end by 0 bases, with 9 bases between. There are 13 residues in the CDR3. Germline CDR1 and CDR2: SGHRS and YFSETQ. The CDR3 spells CASEGTSTDTQYF. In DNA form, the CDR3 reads TGCGCCAGCGAGGGAACTAGCACAGATACGCAGTATTTT.

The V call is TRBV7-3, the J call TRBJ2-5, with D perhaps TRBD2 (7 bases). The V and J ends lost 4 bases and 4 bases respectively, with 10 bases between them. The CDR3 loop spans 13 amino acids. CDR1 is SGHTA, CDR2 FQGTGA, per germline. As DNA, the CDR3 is TGTGCCAGCAGCTACAGGGAGGGAGAGACCCAGTACTTC. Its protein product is CASSYREGETQYF.

This CDR3 is CARSLGTGNNSPLHF. CDR3 coding DNA: TGTGCCAGAAGCTTGGGGACAGGGAACAATTCACCCCTCCACTTT. The chain employs TRBV5-3 and TRBJ1-6, with 8 bases identical to TRBD1. TRBV5-3 is classed as an ORF, of uncertain function. CDR3 length: 15 amino acids. V gave up 0 bases and J gave up 7 bases; unmatched junction bases: 3.

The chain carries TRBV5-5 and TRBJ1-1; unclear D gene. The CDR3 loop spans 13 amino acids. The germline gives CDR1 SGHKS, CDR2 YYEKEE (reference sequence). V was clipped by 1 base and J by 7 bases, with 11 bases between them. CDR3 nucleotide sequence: TGTGCCAGCAGCTTGCCGGGAGCTTATGAAGCTTTCTTT. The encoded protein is CASSLPGAYEAFF.

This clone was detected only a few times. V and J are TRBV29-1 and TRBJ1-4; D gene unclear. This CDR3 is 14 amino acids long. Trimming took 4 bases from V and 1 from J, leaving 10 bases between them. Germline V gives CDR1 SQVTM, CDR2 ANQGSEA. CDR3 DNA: TGCAGCGTTGGGAAGGCCTTAACTAATGAAAAACTGTTTTTT. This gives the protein CSVGKALTNEKLFF.

CDR3 protein: CASSLAPWDSYNEQFF. The CDR3 DNA is TGTGCCAGCAGCTTAGCCCCCTGGGACAGCTACAATGAGCAGTTCTTC. The chain combines TRBV13 with TRBJ2-1; 7 nucleotides line up with TRBD1. Germline V lookup: CDR1 PRHDT, CDR2 FYEKMQ (reference sequence). The CDR3 runs to 16 residues. Trimming at V came to 1 base and at J to 3 bases, leaving 6 bases not matched to a gene.

The CDR3 region has the DNA TGTGCCAGCAGTGAAAGAAACAGGGGGAGTGAAAAACTGTTTTTT. Translated: CASSERNRGSEKLFF. The J gene is TRBJ1-4, the V gene TRBV6-1; 8 bases match TRBD1. Germline-derived CDR1 and CDR2 are MNHNS and SASEGT. J was trimmed by 7 bases and V by 2 bases; bases with no gene match: 6. The CDR3 has 15 amino acids.

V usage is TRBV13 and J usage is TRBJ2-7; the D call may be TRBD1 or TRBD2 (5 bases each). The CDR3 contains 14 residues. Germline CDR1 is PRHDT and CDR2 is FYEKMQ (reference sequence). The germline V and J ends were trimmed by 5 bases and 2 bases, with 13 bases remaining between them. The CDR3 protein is CASSPRGGAYEQYF. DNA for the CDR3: TGTGCCAGCAGCCCCCGGGGCGGTGCCTACGAGCAGTACTTC.

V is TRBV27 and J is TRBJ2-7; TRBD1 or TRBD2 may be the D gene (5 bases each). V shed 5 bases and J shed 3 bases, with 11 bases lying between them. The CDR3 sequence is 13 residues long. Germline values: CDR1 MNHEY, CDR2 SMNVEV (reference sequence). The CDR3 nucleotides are TGTGCCAGCAGTCCGGGGACGGACTACGAGCAGTACTTC. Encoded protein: CASSPGTDYEQYF.

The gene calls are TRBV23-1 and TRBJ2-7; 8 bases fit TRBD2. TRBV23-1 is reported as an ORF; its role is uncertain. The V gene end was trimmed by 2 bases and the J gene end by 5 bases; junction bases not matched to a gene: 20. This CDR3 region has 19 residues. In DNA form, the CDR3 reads TGCGCCAGCAGTCAAGGACGGGGGGGAAAGGCGGGAGTGAATAACGAGCAGTACTTC. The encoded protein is CASSQGRGGKAGVNNEQYF.

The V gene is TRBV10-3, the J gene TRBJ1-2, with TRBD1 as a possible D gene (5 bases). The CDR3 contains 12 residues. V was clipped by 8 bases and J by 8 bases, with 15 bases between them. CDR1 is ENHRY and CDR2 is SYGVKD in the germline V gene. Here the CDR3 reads CAIRGEDEGYTF. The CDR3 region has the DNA TGTGCCATCCGGGGGGAAGATGAGGGCTACACCTTC.